This paragraph covers one T cell receptor (beta chain) sequence. The antigen is not known. The CDR3 extends over 15 amino acids. V was clipped by 5 bases and J by 5 bases; unmatched bases: 9. CDR1 is SGHVS and CDR2 is FNYEAQ in the germline V gene. Second doses that came at about 4 or about 12 weeks were put together. The data originate from a study of T cell responses to AZD1222 COVID-19 vaccine. Study-wide points: A reported finding is that nearly half of spike-specific TCRs target unmutated variant regions. At baseline, seropositivity was found in only a handful of AZD1222 recipients.

Clones were read by immunoSEQ multiplex PCR, and TCRdb kept only the in-frame ones, dropping some. The sample consists of 150,000 or so clones, approximately 94% of them appearing once. This receptor was taken from an adult who received the AZD1222 COVID-19 vaccine. V is TRBV7-6 and J is TRBJ1-2; 9 nucleotides align to TRBD1. The source material was peripheral blood, sampled 28 days after the second AZD1222 dose. CDR3 sequence: CASSPGQGTWYGYTF. The CDR3 DNA follows: TGTGCCAGCAGCCCAGGACAGGGGACATGGTATGGCTACACCTTC.